This record looks at one TCR beta chain sequence and its context. Other nucleotide sequences from this sample produce the same CDR3. This specimen comes from a study of long-term antiretroviral therapy in people with HIV. Run at survey level, the immunoSEQ assay was version v3.0. TCRdb's copy holds only in-frame clones and misses some; the assay was immunoSEQ multiplex PCR. This table has approximately 21,000 clones, over 70% appearing once. This CDR3 comprises 12 residues. Looked up from germline, CDR1 is LNHDA and CDR2 is SQIVND (reference sequence). V lost 3 bases to trimming and J lost 5 bases, with 8 bases between them.

The TCR originated in a young man with HIV. The source was unsorted PBMCs, collected 0.5 years before starting antiretroviral therapy. The rearrangement links TRBV19 to TRBJ2-7, with a weak D call TRBD2 (6 bases). CDR3: CASSMGGNEQYF. For the CDR3, the DNA is TGTGCCAGTAGTATGGGGGGAAACGAGCAGTACTTC.